The 17 T cell receptor beta chains presented below share a single source sample, sequenced in a study of regulatory T cells in long-lasting Graves disease. The time point here: newly diagnosed GD, antithyroid drugs for less than 3 months. With RNA extracted from PBMCs as input, the TCR library was made. According to the study, TCR beta libraries were built with iRepertoire HTBI primers and CDR3-region Arm-PCR. One entry per CDR3 protein, called by TCRdb with MiXCR from the multiplex PCR reads. Among 300,000 to 400,000 distinct CDR3 sequences listed, roughly 16% were seen once. The sequencing used peripheral blood mononuclear cells (PBMCs), collected at new diagnosis, from a patient treated with antithyroid drugs. Receptors originate from a female donor with Graves disease.

This clonotype has a handful of counts. This rearrangement joins TRBV27 to TRBJ1-1, with 7 bases lining up with TRBD1. The V gene end was trimmed by 5 bases and the J gene end by 0 bases; junction bases not matched to a gene: 12. The CDR3 runs 17 residues. Germline assignment: CDR1 MNHEY and CDR2 SMNVEV (reference sequence). The CDR3 DNA sequence: TGTGCCAGCAGTGCCCCCGGCTACAGGGGAGTGAACACTGAAGCTTTCTTT. This gives the protein CASSAPGYRGVNTEAFF.

The chain employs TRBV4-3 and TRBJ2-3, with 9 bases fitting TRBD1. Germline CDR1 is LGHNA and CDR2 is YSLEER. CDR3 length: 17 amino acids. After removal of 3 bases from V and 2 bases from J, the junction contained 9 bases not matched to a gene. CDR3 protein: CASSQAGQGLNTDTQYF. Here the CDR3 DNA reads TGCGCCAGCAGCCAGGCTGGACAGGGGCTGAACACAGATACGCAGTATTTT.

With regard to this clonotype: This clone may be a read error of a much larger clone one base away. The rearrangement uses TRBV12-3 or TRBV12-4 and TRBJ2-1; 12 bases fit TRBD2. V shed 6 bases and J 9 bases; nucleotides not matched to a gene: 12. The CDR3 length is 16 residues. The CDR3 here is CASSPSGGAVYSEQFF. As DNA, the CDR3 is TGTGCCAGCAGCCCTAGCGGGGGGGCGGTCTATAGTGAGCAGTTCTTC.

This clonotype was observed a few times. The V call is TRBV20-1, the J call TRBJ2-1, with 7 bases lining up with TRBD1. The CDR3 runs to 16 residues. V lost 1 base to trimming and J lost 3 bases; unmatched junction nucleotides: 9. Germline V CDR1 and CDR2: DFQATT, SNEGSKA (reference sequence). The CDR3 region is CSARVRQGQNYNEQFF. The DNA of the CDR3 is TGCAGTGCTAGAGTACGACAGGGCCAAAACTACAATGAGCAGTTCTTC.

This clonotype has at least ten counts. This chain links TRBV20-1 with TRBJ1-5; 7 nucleotides line up with TRBD1. The V segment lost 6 bases and the J segment 2 bases; nucleotides outside the gene matches: 10. Germline V gene data show CDR1 as DFQATT and CDR2 as SNEGSKA (reference sequence). The CDR3 extends over 15 amino acids. DNA for the CDR3: TGCAGTGCGGCTGACAGGGTTGGGGGCAATCAGCCCCAGCATTTT. This codes for CSAADRVGGNQPQHF.

This clonotype was detected many times. CDR3 in amino acids: CASRPGFNEQFF. The CDR3 DNA is TGTGCCAGCAGACCTGGTTTCAATGAGCAGTTCTTC. This chain links TRBV28 with TRBJ2-1, with D unresolved. The CDR3 contains 12 residues. In germline, CDR1 is MDHEN, CDR2 SYDVKM. Trimming pared 6 bases from V and 6 bases from J, leaving 9 bases between.

This clonotype turned up a few times. The chain joins TRBV19 to TRBJ1-2; 9 positions agree with TRBD1. V shed 6 bases and J 4 bases; nucleotides not matched to a gene: 3. The CDR3 runs to 13 residues. CDR1 is LNHDA and CDR2 is SQIVND in the germline V gene (reference sequence). The CDR3 nucleotides are TGTGCCAGTAGGAGGGACAGGGCCTATGGCTACACCTTC. It codes for CASRRDRAYGYTF.

The J gene is TRBJ2-3, the V gene TRBV6-1; D might be TRBD1 (6 bases). This CDR3 contains 11 residues. V gave up 7 bases and J gave up 10 bases, with 12 bases separating them. Germline-derived CDR1 and CDR2 are MNHNS and SASEGT. The CDR3 is CASKTGIAQYF. In DNA, the CDR3 is TGTGCCAGCAAAACAGGGATAGCGCAGTATTTT.

This clonotype was observed many times. This sequence joins TRBV5-6 and TRBJ2-1; D possibly matches TRBD1 or TRBD2 (5 bases each). This CDR3 region has 16 residues. V was clipped by 4 bases and J by 2 bases, with 16 bases between them. CDR1 is SGHDT and CDR2 is YYEEEE in the germline V gene. CDR3 amino acids: CASSHRGHGTYNEQFF. The CDR3 DNA follows: TGTGCCAGCAGCCATAGAGGACACGGGACCTACAATGAGCAGTTCTTC.

This clonotype was recorded many times. The V gene is TRBV27, the J gene TRBJ1-1; D uncertain. Germline lookup yields CDR1 MNHEY and CDR2 SMNVEV (reference sequence). V lost 8 bases and J lost 7, with 11 bases in between. CDR3 length: 11 residues. The CDR3 region has the DNA TGTGCCAGCCAAAGGGAAAGTGAAGCTTTCTTT. Its protein is CASQRESEAFF.

There are many counts of this clonotype. The rearrangement links TRBV7-8 to TRBJ1-2; 8 bases agree with TRBD1. CDR1 and CDR2 from the germline V gene are SGHVS and FQNEAQ. The CDR3 is 15 residues long. Trimming removed 1 base from V and 9 bases from J; junction bases left unmatched: 10. The CDR3 sequence: CASSLGHSGGASYTF. The CDR3 DNA reads TGTGCCAGCAGCTTAGGTCATTCAGGGGGCGCGAGCTACACCTTC. The full variable domain, with the rest looked up from reference TRBV7-8 and TRBJ1-2, is GAGVSQSPRYKVAKRGQDVALRCDPISGHVSLFWYQQALGQGPEFLTYFQNEAQLDKSGLPSDRFFAERPEGSVSTLKIQRTQQEDSAVYLCASSLGHSGGASYTFGSGTRLTVV.

CDR3 amino acids: CASSYSIDPLGSGNTIYF. CDR3 nucleotides: TGTGCCAGCAGTTACTCGATAGATCCATTGGGATCTGGAAACACCATATATTTT. The rearrangement uses TRBV6-2 or TRBV6-3 and TRBJ1-3, with D uncertain. The CDR3 spans 18 residues. CDR1 and CDR2 from the germline V gene are MNHEY and SVGEGT. Trimming left V 0 bases short and J 1 base short, with 16 bases between.

This clonotype was recorded many times. CDR3 nucleotides: TGTGCCAGCAGCCCAAAGACAGGGGCGAGGGCAGATACGCAGTATTTT. Its translation: CASSPKTGARADTQYF. The chain uses TRBV9 and TRBJ2-3, with 8 nucleotides matching TRBD1. V was clipped by 4 bases and J by 4 bases; unmatched bases: 11. Per germline, CDR1 SGDLS and CDR2 YYNGEE. This CDR3 has 16 residues.

The rearrangement uses TRBV19 and TRBJ2-3, with D possibly TRBD2 on 6 matching bases. Germline V gene sequence: CDR1 LNHDA, CDR2 SQIVND (reference sequence). V was cut by 10 bases and J by 0 bases, with 17 bases left in between. The CDR3 is 15 residues long. The chain's CDR3 is CATTSRDPSTDTQYF. DNA for the CDR3: TGTGCCACCACCTCGCGGGACCCCAGCACAGATACGCAGTATTTT.

The chain carries TRBV6-2 or TRBV6-3 and TRBJ1-6; 9 bases line up with TRBD1. The V gene end was trimmed by 5 bases and the J gene end by 8 bases; junction bases not matched to a gene: 13. This CDR3 is 17 amino acids long. CDR1 is MNHEY, CDR2 SVGEGT, per germline. CDR3 nucleotide sequence: TGTGCCAGCAGTGAAAGGAGGAGAAGGACAGGGGATTCACCCCTCCACTTT. Translation: CASSERRRRTGDSPLHF.

Many counts were recorded for this clonotype. This chain links TRBV7-2 with TRBJ1-1; a possible D gene is TRBD1 (5 bases). Germline CDR1 SGHTA, CDR2 FQGNSA. The CDR3 contains 16 residues. The V end lost 5 bases, the J end lost 0 bases, and 16 bases lay between the germline ends. The CDR3 DNA reads TGTGCCAGCAGCCCTAAACGGGGCTTGTTGAACACTGAAGCTTTCTTT. This translates into CASSPKRGLLNTEAFF.

This clonotype was seen repeatedly, ten times or more. The chain carries TRBV5-1 and TRBJ1-6; 8 nucleotides agree with TRBD1. This CDR3 has 14 amino acids. V trimming: 0 bases; J trimming: 10 bases; junction bases outside the gene matches: 3. Germline V CDR1 and CDR2: SGHRS, YFSETQ. CDR3 DNA sequence: TGCGCCAGCAGCTTGGAACAGGGGGACTCACCCCTCCACTTT. This gives the protein CASSLEQGDSPLHF.